The T cell receptor (beta chain) described here comes from a study of T cells after somatic rescue of genetic block. Assay: immunoSEQ multiplex PCR; the TCRdb copy retains only in-frame clones and omits some. The sample consists of over 95,000 clones, 90% to 95% of them appearing once. Per germline, CDR1 MNHNS and CDR2 SASEGT. Trimming took 2 bases from V and 4 from J; bases not matched to a gene: 6. CDR3 length equals 15 residues. Source material: peripheral blood mononuclear cells (PBMCs). This TCR was sampled from a woman under 30. The chain joins TRBV6-1 to TRBJ2-5; 8 bases are a match to TRBD1. CDR3 amino acids: CASSEIRQGRETQYF. The CDR3 nucleotides read TGTGCCAGCAGTGAAATCCGACAGGGGAGAGAGACCCAGTACTTC.